This T cell receptor (beta chain) was sequenced for a study of identifying expanded T cells in peripheral blood. Study-level findings and limits: Technical replicates showed around 1.3 changed clones; approximately 2 weeks roughly 16; four weeks 19.

TCRdb's copy holds only in-frame clones and misses some; the assay was immunoSEQ multiplex PCR. This sample has some 120,000 clones, with 75% to 90% found just once. In the case of this clone: The target antigen is unknown.

Collection occurred without any documented infections or immune events in donors. CDR1 is SEHNR and CDR2 is FQNEAQ in the germline V gene (reference sequence). Trimming took off 3 bases at V and 4 bases at J, with 13 bases between the two ends. CDR3 length equals 14 residues. Source material: blood. The chain has TRBV7-9 and TRBJ2-7; D is unclear. The source of this sequence is a person aged 18 to 75 in good health. The CDR3: CASSFEGFRYEQYF. The CDR3 DNA follows: TGTGCCAGCAGCTTCGAAGGATTTCGGTACGAGCAGTACTTC.